The next 27 T cell receptor beta chains were all read from a single sample in a study of T cells in Graves' hyperthyroidism and ophthalmopathy. RNA transcripts gave rise to amplified TCR beta CDR3 regions. HTBI primers were employed in a first-round RT-PCR of the TCR CDR3. TCRdb re-analysed the multiplex PCR reads in MiXCR, keeping a single row per CDR3 protein. The table shows under 650,000 distinct CDR3 sequences, with under 20% occurring only once. Sample: blood. The receptors were sampled from a woman in her twenties or thirties with Graves' hyperthyroidism.

There are a few counts of this clonotype. CDR3 bases: TGTGCCAGCAGTGAAGGTTCCAGGATGTACGTAGAGACCCAGTACTTC. Translating gives CASSEGSRMYVETQYF. This chain connects TRBV25-1 to TRBJ2-5; no clear D. Germline V gene sequence: CDR1 MGHDK, CDR2 SYGVNS. This CDR3 contains 16 residues. The V end lost 2 bases, the J end lost 4 bases, and 17 bases lay between the germline ends.

CDR3 loop: CASSVSDRYEQYF. The CDR3, as DNA: TGTGCCAGCAGCGTTAGCGACCGATACGAGCAGTACTTC. The V call is TRBV9, the J call TRBJ2-7; maybe TRBD2 (5 bases). Germline V lookup: CDR1 SGDLS, CDR2 YYNGEE. The CDR3 spans 13 residues. V was clipped by 2 bases and J by 4 bases, with 10 bases between them.

The genes are TRBV18 and TRBJ2-5; D is unresolved. Trimming removed 1 base at V and 2 bases at J, with 14 bases between. From germline, CDR1 is KGHSH and CDR2 LQKENI. The CDR3 totals 16 residues. The CDR3 protein is CASSPRVGKGQETQYF. The CDR3 nucleotides are TGTGCCAGCTCACCACGAGTGGGAAAGGGACAAGAGACCCAGTACTTC.

The chain employs TRBV10-2 and TRBJ1-2; TRBD1 aligns across 10 bases. Per germline, CDR1 WSHSY and CDR2 SAAADI. The CDR3 spans 17 residues. Losses at the gene ends were 6 bases for V and 6 bases for J; bases not matched to a gene: 16. The CDR3 loop is CASSELSIGQGEDGYTF. CDR3 nucleotide sequence: TGCGCCAGCAGCGAGCTTTCCATAGGACAGGGGGAAGATGGCTACACCTTC.

This clonotype was seen many times. In DNA form, the CDR3 reads TGCAGTGCCTACCCCCGGGTCGGGTGGGCTCTAGATACGCAGTATTTT. This encodes CSAYPRVGWALDTQYF. The J gene is TRBJ2-3, the V gene TRBV20-1; unclear D gene. CDR1 is DFQATT and CDR2 is SNEGSKA in the germline V gene (reference sequence). Deletions cut 6 bases from V and 5 bases from J, with 24 bases between. The CDR3 is made up of 16 amino acids.

This clonotype showed up many times. The J gene is TRBJ2-3, the V gene TRBV30; the match to TRBD2 covers 7 bases. With 4 bases clipped from V and 5 bases from J, the junction kept 12 bases outside the gene matches. The germline V gene has CDR1 GTSNPN and CDR2 SVGIG (reference sequence). The CDR3 consists of 15 residues. CDR3: CAWTVGRVSEDTQYF. The CDR3 nucleotides read TGTGCCTGGACCGTAGGGAGGGTATCGGAAGATACGCAGTATTTT.

This clonotype was observed a few times. The chain has TRBV30 and TRBJ1-6, with 7 bases fitting TRBD1. CDR3 size: 15 residues. V shed 4 bases, J shed 8 bases, and the junction held 11 bases outside the gene matches. Germline CDR1 is GTSNPN and CDR2 is SVGIG (reference sequence). Here the CDR3 reads CAWTLRGGWDSPLHF. The CDR3 bases are TGTGCCTGGACCCTCAGGGGGGGTTGGGATTCACCCCTCCACTTT. The variable domain in full, with the rest retrieved from reference TRBV30 and TRBJ1-6, is SQTIHQWPATLVQPVGSPLSLECTVEGTSNPNLYWYRQAAGRGLQLLFYSVGIGQISSEVPQNLSASRPQDRQFILSSKKLLLSDSGFYLCAWTLRGGWDSPLHFGNGTRLTVT.

This clonotype has a count of ten or more. The chain links TRBV27 to TRBJ1-2; tentatively, D is TRBD1 (5 bases). The CDR3 runs 13 residues. V was cut by 6 bases and J by 2 bases, with 10 bases left in between. CDR1 is MNHEY, CDR2 SMNVEV, per germline (reference sequence). DNA for the CDR3: TGTGCCAGCAGCCCTTGGGGGAACTATGGCTACACCTTC. It is translated as CASSPWGNYGYTF.

This clonotype was seen only once. It may be a read error: a sequence one base away is much more abundant. The genes are TRBV27 and TRBJ1-2, with 10 bases fitting TRBD1. The V and J ends lost 6 bases and 8 bases, in that order; junction bases with no gene match: 6. Germline-derived CDR1 and CDR2 are MNHEY and SMNVEV (reference sequence). CDR3 length equals 13 residues. DNA of the CDR3: TGTGCCAGCAGGATGGGACAGGGGTGGGGCTACACCTTC. Its translation: CASRMGQGWGYTF.

This clonotype was detected a few times. The gene calls are TRBV7-2 and TRBJ2-5; no reliable D call. Trimming removed 3 bases at V and 2 bases at J, with 13 bases between. The CDR3 has 15 amino acids. CDR1 and CDR2 from the germline V gene are SGHTA and FQGNSA. The CDR3 coding sequence is TGTGCCAGCAGCTTCTCTCCCGGGTCTCAAGAGACCCAGTACTTC. Amino acids: CASSFSPGSQETQYF.

The chain couples TRBV2 to TRBJ1-1, with a possible D match to TRBD1 (6 bases). The V gene's germline CDR1 is SNHLY and CDR2 FYNNEI. V gave up 5 bases and J gave up 3 bases, with 10 bases separating them. This CDR3 comprises 13 residues. The CDR3 DNA follows: TGTGCCAGCAGTCGGGACAAGGACACTGAAGCTTTCTTT. Encoded protein: CASSRDKDTEAFF.

The chain uses TRBV9 and TRBJ2-5; D call uncertain. There are 12 residues in the CDR3. Germline CDR1 is SGDLS and CDR2 is YYNGEE. V gave up 0 bases and J gave up 5 bases, with 5 bases separating them. CDR3 DNA: TGTGCCAGCAGCGTAGATCATGAGACCCAGTACTTC. As protein: CASSVDHETQYF.

This clonotype showed up many times. The chain recombines TRBV7-8 with TRBJ1-2; D remains unclear. V was clipped by 5 bases and J by 2 bases, with 9 bases between them. Per the germline V gene, CDR1 is SGHVS and CDR2 is FQNEAQ. The CDR3 contains 13 residues. CDR3: CASSTEYNYGYTF. CDR3 bases: TGTGCCAGCAGCACCGAATACAACTATGGCTACACCTTC.

This CDR3 reads CASRTTQEQFF. The CDR3 DNA follows: TGTGCCAGCAGAACAACTCAGGAGCAGTTCTTC. The chain employs TRBV7-9 and TRBJ2-1; D ambiguous. The V end was cut by 6 bases, the J end by 10 bases, with 10 bases between. Germline assignment: CDR1 SEHNR and CDR2 FQNEAQ (reference sequence). This CDR3 contains 11 residues.

This clonotype was counted many times. V is TRBV6-2 or TRBV6-3 and J is TRBJ1-2; TRBD1 matches 7 bases. Per the germline V gene, CDR1 is MNHEY and CDR2 is SVGEGT. The CDR3 sequence is 13 residues long. Unmatched junction bases numbered 6, after V lost 10 bases and J lost 1 base. CDR3 region: CAIEQGNNYGYTF. As DNA, the CDR3 is TGTGCCATCGAACAGGGGAATAACTATGGCTACACCTTC.

This clonotype was seen a few times. The chain is built from TRBV7-2 and TRBJ2-1, with a weak D call TRBD2 (6 bases). The CDR3 covers 17 residues. V dropped 5 bases and J dropped 0 bases, with 17 bases sitting between them. Germline V lookup: CDR1 SGHTA, CDR2 FQGNSA. CDR3 bases: TGTGCCAGCAGCATGTTAATGGACTACCACTCCTACAATGAGCAGTTCTTC. Amino acid sequence: CASSMLMDYHSYNEQFF. The full variable domain, with the rest looked up from reference TRBV7-2 and TRBJ2-1, is GAGVSQSPSNKVTEKGKDVELRCDPISGHTALYWYRQSLGQGLEFLIYFQGNSAPDKSGLPSDRFSAERTGGSVSTLTIQRTQQEDSAVYLCASSMLMDYHSYNEQFFGPGTRLTVL.

This clonotype has a count of ten or more. V is TRBV29-1 and J is TRBJ2-1; a possible D gene is TRBD2 (5 bases). V lost 3 bases and J 5 bases, leaving 11 bases between the germline ends. Germline CDR1 SQVTM, CDR2 ANQGSEA. CDR3 length equals 13 residues. CDR3 in amino acids: CSVERWENNEQFF. In DNA, the CDR3 is TGCAGCGTTGAGAGGTGGGAGAACAATGAGCAGTTCTTC.

This clonotype was recorded many times. This sequence joins TRBV30 and TRBJ2-3; perhaps D is TRBD1 or TRBD2 (5 bases each). Trimming took off 0 bases at V and 4 bases at J, with 8 bases between the two ends. Germline CDR1 reads GTSNPN; CDR2 reads SVGIG (reference sequence). This CDR3 contains 13 residues. The CDR3: CAWSVRGPDTQYF. CDR3 DNA: TGTGCCTGGAGTGTACGGGGCCCAGATACGCAGTATTTT.

Ten or more counts support this clonotype. V gene TRBV13 combines with J gene TRBJ2-7; possible D gene TRBD2, 6 bases. V lost 3 bases to trimming and J lost 7 bases, with 16 bases between them. Looked up from germline, CDR1 is PRHDT and CDR2 is FYEKMQ (reference sequence). CDR3 length equals 14 residues. The CDR3 protein is CASSLPGSSGEQYF. In DNA, the CDR3 is TGTGCCAGCAGCTTGCCCGGGAGTTCGGGTGAGCAGTACTTC. The full variable domain, in which reference TRBV13 and TRBJ2-7 provide the parts outside the CDR3, is AAGVIQSPRHLIKEKRETATLKCYPIPRHDTVYWYQQGPGQDPQFLISFYEKMQSDKGSIPDRFSAQQFSDYHSELNMSSLELGDSALYFCASSLPGSSGEQYFGPGTRLTVT.

This clonotype appeared many times. This chain links TRBV20-1 with TRBJ2-7; D may be TRBD2 (6 bases). Germline loops: CDR1 DFQATT, CDR2 SNEGSKA (reference sequence). There are 12 residues in the CDR3. Trimming cost V 3 bases and J 3 bases, with 9 bases left between them. CDR3 region: CSASQGGYEQYF. CDR3 coding DNA: TGCAGTGCTAGTCAGGGAGGCTACGAGCAGTACTTC.

This clonotype was recorded many times. The CDR3 sequence: CSVLTYEQYF. CDR3 bases: TGCAGCGTGCTAACCTACGAGCAGTACTTC. The chain joins TRBV29-1 to TRBJ2-7, with D unresolved. V was clipped by 6 bases and J by 2 bases, with 5 bases between them. Germline V lookup: CDR1 SQVTM, CDR2 ANQGSEA. The CDR3 is 10 amino acids.

This clonotype occurred a few times. The V gene is TRBV19, the J gene TRBJ2-2, with D perhaps TRBD2 (6 bases). CDR3 size: 14 residues. Germline V gene data show CDR1 as LNHDA and CDR2 as SQIVND (reference sequence). Trimming left V 5 bases short and J 5 bases short, with 12 bases between. CDR3 DNA: TGTGCCAGTAGTGCACTAGCCATTACCGGGGAGCTGTTTTTT. It is translated as CASSALAITGELFF.

In its sample, this clonotype was seen a few times. The V gene is TRBV30, the J gene TRBJ2-5; 7 bases match TRBD2. Germline assignment: CDR1 GTSNPN and CDR2 SVGIG (reference sequence). With 5 bases clipped from V and 5 bases from J, the junction kept 5 bases outside the gene matches. The CDR3 sequence is 12 residues long. The CDR3 DNA reads TGTGCCTGGGATGGCGGGAGCGAGACCCAGTACTTC. The encoded protein is CAWDGGSETQYF. Full variable domain (missing parts from reference TRBV30 and TRBJ2-5): SQTIHQWPATLVQPVGSPLSLECTVEGTSNPNLYWYRQAAGRGLQLLFYSVGIGQISSEVPQNLSASRPQDRQFILSSKKLLLSDSGFYLCAWDGGSETQYFGPGTRLLVL.

The table lists this clonotype with many counts. V gene TRBV28 combines with J gene TRBJ2-7; 13 bases align to TRBD2. In germline, CDR1 is MDHEN, CDR2 SYDVKM. J was trimmed by 5 bases and V by 3 bases; bases with no gene match: 10. The CDR3 contains 17 residues. The CDR3 here is CASSFRTSGSSLDEQYF. DNA for the CDR3: TGTGCCAGCAGTTTCCGGACTAGCGGGAGTTCGCTCGACGAGCAGTACTTC.

The chain carries TRBV6-1 and TRBJ2-1; D tentatively fits TRBD1 or TRBD2 (7 bases each). The CDR3 totals 14 residues. V lost 2 bases to trimming and J lost 6 bases, with 11 bases between them. Germline V lookup: CDR1 MNHNS, CDR2 SASEGT. The CDR3 loop is CASSEPRGGNEQFF. The CDR3 DNA follows: TGTGCCAGCAGTGAACCCAGGGGGGGCAATGAGCAGTTCTTC.

This clonotype was observed a few times. This sequence joins TRBV12-3 or TRBV12-4 and TRBJ2-2, with D uncertain. The CDR3 spans 12 residues. Trimming left V 2 bases short and J 7 bases short, with 5 bases between. The CDR3 sequence is CASSLFLGELFF. DNA for the CDR3: TGTGCCAGCAGTTTATTTCTCGGGGAGCTGTTTTTT.

This clonotype was observed many times. The chain joins TRBV2 to TRBJ1-5; 8 bases align to TRBD1. The CDR3 runs to 14 residues. Losses at the gene ends were 6 bases for V and 2 bases for J; bases not matched to a gene: 3. The V gene's germline CDR1 is SNHLY and CDR2 FYNNEI. CDR3 DNA: TGTGCCAGCAGCGAGGACAGGGGCAATCAGCCCCAGCATTTT. This translates into CASSEDRGNQPQHF. Full variable domain (rest looked up from reference TRBV2 and TRBJ1-5): EPEVTQTPSHQVTQMGQEVILRCVPISNHLYFYWYRQILGQKVEFLVSFYNNEISEKSEIFDDQFSVERPDGSNFTLKIRSTKLEDSAMYFCASSEDRGNQPQHFGDGTRLSIL.